These 23 T cell receptor beta chains came from one sample sequenced in a study of monozygotic twins with cystic fibrosis. Here immunoSEQ multiplex PCR was the method, and the copy in TCRdb shows in-frame clones only, minus some. The sample carries around 34,000 clones, roughly nine tenths recorded once. The specimen was blood. The receptors were gathered from a girl aged 2-9 years with cystic fibrosis.

The chain employs TRBV7-9 and TRBJ1-1, with 12 bases lining up with TRBD1. From germline, CDR1 is SEHNR and CDR2 FQNEAQ (reference sequence). J was trimmed by 5 bases and V by 4 bases; bases with no gene match: 11. The CDR3 extends over 17 amino acids. CDR3 sequence (DNA): TGTGCCAGCAGCTATCCGGGACAGGGGGCTTTGAGGACTGAAGCTTTCTTT. Translating it yields CASSYPGQGALRTEAFF.

V and J are TRBV11-1 and TRBJ1-1; 7 bases agree with TRBD1. V shed 3 bases and J 1 base; nucleotides not matched to a gene: 2. From germline, CDR1 is SGHAT and CDR2 FQDESV (reference sequence). The CDR3 covers 14 residues. CDR3 amino acids: CASSFRGGNTEAFF. CDR3 coding DNA: TGTGCCAGCAGCTTCAGGGGGGGGAACACTGAAGCTTTCTTT.

The chain has TRBV19 and TRBJ1-4, with TRBD1 matching over 7 bases. Unmatched junction bases numbered 2, after V lost 10 bases and J lost 6 bases. Germline V gives CDR1 LNHDA, CDR2 SQIVND (reference sequence). CDR3 length: 11 residues. The CDR3 loop is CATGTDEKLFF. CDR3 DNA: TGTGCCACCGGGACAGATGAAAAACTGTTTTTT.

This clone was seen just once. V is TRBV5-6 and J is TRBJ2-1; the D is unclear. Germline-derived CDR1 and CDR2 are SGHDT and YYEEEE. The CDR3 runs to 12 residues. V lost 3 bases to trimming and J lost 8 bases, with 9 bases between them. For the CDR3, the DNA is TGTGCCAGCAGCTCTCCTCTGGATGAGCAGTTCTTC. Protein: CASSSPLDEQFF.

The J gene is TRBJ1-5, the V gene TRBV7-9; perhaps TRBD1 as D (6 bases). Per germline, CDR1 SEHNR and CDR2 FQNEAQ (reference sequence). There are 13 residues in the CDR3. V dropped 1 base and J dropped 5 bases, with 6 bases sitting between them. CDR3: CASSLDRDQPQHF. CDR3 sequence (DNA): TGTGCCAGCAGCTTAGACAGGGATCAGCCCCAGCATTTT.

By sample share, this clone is medium-sized (0.01 to 0.1%). The rearrangement links TRBV29-1 to TRBJ2-7, with D unclear. V lost 3 bases and J 4 bases, leaving 4 bases between the germline ends. The CDR3 is 10 amino acids. The germline V gene has CDR1 SQVTM and CDR2 ANQGSEA. The DNA for the CDR3 is TGCAGCGTTGAGGGGTACGAGCAGTACTTC. Amino acid sequence: CSVEGYEQYF.

V usage is TRBV30 and J usage is TRBJ1-1; no clear D. Deletions cut 0 bases from V and 0 bases from J, with 11 bases between. The CDR3 has 15 amino acids. Germline assignment: CDR1 GTSNPN and CDR2 SVGIG (reference sequence). Here the CDR3 DNA reads TGTGCCTGGAGTGTACGTCAGAACCTGAACACTGAAGCTTTCTTT. Its translation is CAWSVRQNLNTEAFF.

J is TRBJ2-2 and V is TRBV5-1; no reliable D call. The germline CDR1 and CDR2 sequences are SGHRS and YFSETQ. V gave up 0 bases and J gave up 2 bases, with 5 bases separating them. CDR3 size: 14 residues. In DNA, the CDR3 is TGCGCCAGCAGCTTGGTAACTAACACCGGGGAGCTGTTTTTT. Translation gives CASSLVTNTGELFF.

The chain combines TRBV28 with TRBJ1-1; the D is unclear. V lost 7 bases and J 1 base, leaving 7 bases between the germline ends. In germline, CDR1 is MDHEN, CDR2 SYDVKM. The CDR3 runs 12 residues. The CDR3 DNA sequence: TGTGCCAGCACGGAACAGAACACTGAAGCTTTCTTT. Its translation: CASTEQNTEAFF. Full variable domain (missing parts from reference TRBV28 and TRBJ1-1): DVKVTQSSRYLVKRTGEKVFLECVQDMDHENMFWYRQDPGLGLRLIYFSYDVKMKEKGDIPEGYSVSREKKERFSLILESASTNQTSMYLCASTEQNTEAFFGQGTRLTVV.

The chain couples TRBV20-1 to TRBJ2-1, with D uncertain. Looked up from germline, CDR1 is DFQATT and CDR2 is SNEGSKA (reference sequence). This CDR3 spans 10 amino acids. The ends were cut back, 3 bases at V and 8 bases at J, with 5 bases in the middle. This CDR3 reads CSASVHEQFF. Written as DNA, the CDR3 is TGCAGTGCTAGTGTCCATGAGCAGTTCTTC.

CDR3 residues: CASGTGAGTYEQYF. The CDR3 DNA follows: TGTGCCAGCGGAACCGGGGCAGGGACCTACGAGCAGTACTTC. The chain couples TRBV27 to TRBJ2-7; either TRBD1 or TRBD2 may fit D (5 bases each). This CDR3 has 14 residues. Trimming pared 8 bases from V and 2 bases from J, leaving 16 bases between. The V gene's germline CDR1 is MNHEY and CDR2 SMNVEV (reference sequence).

The V call is TRBV7-9, the J call TRBJ1-6, with a tentative D call TRBD1 (5 bases). Trimming took off 2 bases at V and 10 bases at J, with 12 bases between the two ends. Germline V lookup: CDR1 SEHNR, CDR2 FQNEAQ (reference sequence). This CDR3 has 14 residues. CDR3 DNA: TGTGCCAGCAGCTTACTAGGGGAGGGGTCACCCCTCCACTTT. Residues: CASSLLGEGSPLHF.

The chain combines TRBV4-2 with TRBJ2-3; possibly TRBD2 for D (6 bases). The CDR3 length is 17 residues. The V gene's germline CDR1 is LGHNA and CDR2 YNFKEQ. Trimming removed 0 bases from V and 1 base from J, with 14 bases in between. CDR3 residues: CASSQEIRGEGTDTQYF. The CDR3 DNA is TGTGCCAGCAGCCAAGAAATTAGAGGGGAGGGCACAGATACGCAGTATTTT.

The genes are TRBV6-5 and TRBJ1-1; D remains unclear. The CDR3 has 11 amino acids. Germline V gives CDR1 MNHEY, CDR2 SVGAGI. V lost 5 bases to trimming and J lost 6 bases, with 7 bases between them. The CDR3 sequence is CASSRGPEAFF. Here the CDR3 DNA reads TGTGCCAGCAGTCGAGGACCTGAAGCTTTCTTT.

This chain uses TRBV5-5 with TRBJ1-1; D remains ambiguous. Germline lookup yields CDR1 SGHKS and CDR2 YYEKEE (reference sequence). This CDR3 comprises 14 residues. Trimming stripped 0 bases from V and 0 bases from J, with 6 bases between. CDR3 sequence reads: CASSLAWMNTEAFF. CDR3 coding DNA: TGTGCCAGCAGCTTGGCCTGGATGAACACTGAAGCTTTCTTT.

The J gene is TRBJ2-7, the V gene TRBV7-2, with 8 bases lining up with TRBD2. The germline CDR1 and CDR2 sequences are SGHTA and FQGNSA. CDR3 length: 13 residues. Trimming at V came to 6 bases and at J to 3 bases, leaving 4 bases not matched to a gene. CDR3 nucleotides: TGTGCCAGCAGTACTAGCGGAGGCTACGAGCAGTACTTC. It translates to CASSTSGGYEQYF. Together with reference TRBV7-2 and TRBJ2-7, the CDR3 gives the full variable domain: GAGVSQSPSNKVTEKGKDVELRCDPISGHTALYWYRQSLGQGLEFLIYFQGNSAPDKSGLPSDRFSAERTGGSVSTLTIQRTQQEDSAVYLCASSTSGGYEQYFGPGTRLTVT.

The gene calls are TRBV6-5 and TRBJ2-7; 12 nucleotides agree with TRBD2. Germline V gene sequence: CDR1 MNHEY, CDR2 SVGAGI. V shed 6 bases, J shed 7 bases, and the junction held 7 bases outside the gene matches. The CDR3 extends over 14 amino acids. DNA for the CDR3: TGTGCCAGCAGGCCCCTAGCGGGAGGGCAGGAGCAGTACTTC. It codes for CASRPLAGGQEQYF.

The chain carries TRBV7-9 and TRBJ2-5; the D gene could be TRBD1 or TRBD2 (6 bases each). Trimming took off 6 bases at V and 5 bases at J, with 13 bases between the two ends. Germline CDR1 is SEHNR and CDR2 is FQNEAQ (reference sequence). The CDR3 totals 13 residues. As DNA, the CDR3 is TGTGCCAGCAGGAATGGGGGGCCGGAGACCCAGTACTTC. Translation: CASRNGGPETQYF.

The chain is built from TRBV9 and TRBJ2-2, with a tentative D call TRBD1 (6 bases). The CDR3 consists of 17 residues. V was pared by 1 base and J by 3 bases, with 16 bases between. From germline, CDR1 is SGDLS and CDR2 YYNGEE. The CDR3 is CASSVTGLHMDTGELFF. The CDR3 DNA sequence: TGTGCCAGCAGCGTAACAGGGCTGCACATGGACACCGGGGAGCTGTTTTTT.

On this clone: One end of the junction does not line up with germline, which may come from a read error. The V gene is TRBV2, the J gene TRBJ2-7, with D perhaps matching TRBD2 (6 bases). Per the germline V gene, CDR1 is SNHLY and CDR2 is FYNNEI. This CDR3 has 9 amino acids. The CDR3 sequence: CASSETGVF. CDR3 DNA sequence: TGTGCCAGCAGTGAAACGGGGGTCTTC.

The chain combines TRBV28 with TRBJ2-7; a weak D match, TRBD2 (5 bases). The CDR3 is made up of 17 amino acids. CDR1 is MDHEN and CDR2 is SYDVKM in the germline V gene. V lost 5 bases, J lost 2 bases, and 22 bases lay in between. CDR3 DNA sequence: TGTGCCAGCAGTACCTATTCTACGGGGAACGGAGCCTACGAGCAGTACTTC. Residues: CASSTYSTGNGAYEQYF.

This clone was observed a single time. CDR3 sequence reads: CASSLAQSSYEQYF. CDR3 nucleotides: TGTGCCAGCAGCTTGGCCCAGTCATCCTACGAGCAGTACTTC. This chain joins TRBV5-5 and TRBJ2-7; D is uncertain. In germline, CDR1 is SGHKS, CDR2 YYEKEE (reference sequence). V was cut by 0 bases and J by 1 base, with 8 bases left in between. The CDR3 contains 14 residues. The full variable domain, with the rest looked up from reference TRBV5-5 and TRBJ2-7, is DAGVTQSPTHLIKTRGQQVTLRCSPISGHKSVSWYQQVLGQGPQFIFQYYEKEERGRGNFPDRFSARQFPNYSSELNVNALLLGDSALYLCASSLAQSSYEQYFGPGTRLTVT.

The rearrangement joins TRBV15 to TRBJ2-3; possibly TRBD2 for D (5 bases). CDR1 and CDR2 (germline): LNHNV, YYDKDF (reference sequence). Trimming cost V 0 bases and J 2 bases, with 9 bases left between them. This CDR3 has 15 residues. The CDR3 sequence: CATSRDAGPTDTQYF. DNA of the CDR3: TGTGCCACCAGCAGAGATGCGGGTCCCACAGATACGCAGTATTTT. Filled out from reference TRBV15 and TRBJ2-3, the complete variable domain reads DAMVIQNPRYQVTQFGKPVTLSCSQTLNHNVMYWYQQKSSQAPKLLFHYYDKDFNNEADTPDNFQSRRPNTSFCFLDIRSPGLGDTAMYLCATSRDAGPTDTQYFGPGTRLTVL.